This TCR beta chain came from a study of chemoradiotherapy in HPV16-positive cancers. The study, taken as a whole, reports: Candidate HPV-specific clones and E7-related TCR motifs grew in tumor during treatment.

Germline CDR1 is LNHDA and CDR2 is SQIVND (reference sequence). The CDR3 is 13 residues long. Trimming pared 7 bases from V and 5 bases from J, leaving 14 bases between. Repeated repertoire sampling spanned the course of chemoradiotherapy. With regard to this clone: Its antigen is as yet unknown.

Clones were sequenced by immunoSEQ multiplex PCR, and TCRdb holds only the in-frame ones, with some missing. Seen here are approximately 12,000 clones, 63% observed once, and the top ten hold about a fifth. The V gene is TRBV19, the J gene TRBJ1-2; possibly TRBD1 for D (5 bases). The source is a human donor with HPV-associated anogenital cancer. The sample was gathered from a patient who underwent chemoradiotherapy. The CDR3 sequence: CASTGTARYGYTF. CDR3 coding DNA: TGTGCCAGTACCGGGACGGCCAGGTATGGCTACACCTTC.